The 11 T cell receptor beta chains given below trace back to one sample, sequenced in a study of T cell responses to AZD1222 COVID-19 vaccine. Measured with immunoSEQ multiplex PCR; TCRdb has only the in-frame clones, and not every one. The profile shows about 110,000 clones, over 75% of them singletons. Sequences were derived from peripheral blood, sampled on day 0 of AZD1222 vaccination. The receptors come from an adult in good health.

This clone has just one count. The chain employs TRBV3-1 (or the pseudogene TRBV3-2) and TRBJ2-4; 8 bases are shared with TRBD1. Unmatched junction bases numbered 8, after V lost 4 bases and J lost 6 bases. The CDR3 extends over 15 amino acids. From germline, CDR1 is LGHDT and CDR2 YNNKEL (reference sequence). The CDR3 DNA sequence: TGTGCCAGCAGCCCTGGACAGGGAATAGGAAACATTCAGTACTTC. Translated, it gives CASSPGQGIGNIQYF.

The rearrangement uses TRBV7-6 and TRBJ2-7; D perhaps matches TRBD2 (6 bases). This CDR3 has 13 amino acids. CDR1 and CDR2 from the germline V gene are SGHVS and FNYEAQ. Between the trimmed V and J ends, which lost 5 bases and 2 bases, there was a span of 10 bases. The CDR3 DNA reads as TGTGCCAGCAGCCCCCCGGGGGCCTACGAGCAGTACTTC. Its translation: CASSPPGAYEQYF.

The chain joins TRBV2 to TRBJ2-1; maybe TRBD2 (7 bases). The ends were cut back, 1 base at V and 5 bases at J, with 12 bases in the middle. The CDR3 loop spans 15 amino acids. CDR1 is SNHLY and CDR2 is FYNNEI in the germline V gene. CDR3 bases: TGTGCCAGCAGTGAAGGGCAGGGGAGGGACAATGAGCAGTTCTTC. Its protein product is CASSEGQGRDNEQFF.

This clone was found a few times. Within the sample, other DNA sequences also encode this same CDR3. The rearrangement joins TRBV5-1 to TRBJ1-1, with a weak D call TRBD1 (6 bases). CDR1 SGHRS and CDR2 YFSETQ come from the germline V gene. With 1 base removed from V and 4 bases from J, the gap between germline ends came to 14 bases. This CDR3 is built from 15 residues. The CDR3 bases are TGCGCCAGCAGCTTGTCTACAGGGCGTGGCACTGAAGCTTTCTTT. Protein sequence: CASSLSTGRGTEAFF.

The V gene is TRBV3-1 (or the pseudogene TRBV3-2), the J gene TRBJ2-7, with 10 bases lining up with TRBD1. This CDR3 spans 17 amino acids. Trimming took 0 bases from V and 4 from J; bases not matched to a gene: 9. Germline V gene sequence: CDR1 LGHDT, CDR2 YNNKEL (reference sequence). Here the CDR3 reads CASSQDPPGTGEYEQYF. DNA of the CDR3: TGTGCCAGCAGCCAAGACCCCCCCGGGACAGGGGAATACGAGCAGTACTTC.

The V call is TRBV15, the J call TRBJ2-3, with 9 bases that match TRBD2. Germline lookup yields CDR1 LNHNV and CDR2 YYDKDF (reference sequence). Unmatched junction bases numbered 11, after V lost 1 base and J lost 6 bases. The CDR3 covers 17 residues. DNA of the CDR3: TGTGCCACCAGCAGAGGATCGAGCGGGAGGCTTCAGGATACGCAGTATTTT. Translating gives CATSRGSSGRLQDTQYF.

The rearrangement uses TRBV29-1 and TRBJ2-1; D perhaps matches TRBD2 (5 bases). The length of the CDR3 is 12 residues. Germline CDR1 and CDR2: SQVTM and ANQGSEA. The V end lost 6 bases, the J end lost 8 bases, and 14 bases lay between the germline ends. CDR3 amino acids: CSVLGRMDEQFF. Here the CDR3 DNA reads TGCAGCGTCTTAGGGAGAATGGATGAGCAGTTCTTC.

V gene TRBV18 combines with J gene TRBJ2-3; 9 nucleotides agree with TRBD1. CDR3 length equals 14 residues. Unmatched junction bases numbered 2, after V lost 3 bases and J lost 4 bases. From germline, CDR1 is KGHSH and CDR2 LQKENI. CDR3 nucleotides: TGTGCCAGCTCACCTAGACAGGGGGCAGATACGCAGTATTTT. Its protein is CASSPRQGADTQYF.

The chain uses TRBV6-5 and TRBJ1-5, with D perhaps TRBD1 (5 bases). Trimming took off 7 bases at V and 7 bases at J, with 14 bases between the two ends. Germline V CDR1 and CDR2: MNHEY, SVGAGI. CDR3 length: 13 amino acids. In DNA form, the CDR3 reads TGTGCCAGCAAAGGGGTCTCGGGGCAGCCCCAGCATTTT. Translated, it gives CASKGVSGQPQHF.

This chain links TRBV15 with TRBJ2-3; 8 bases fit TRBD2. This CDR3 is 16 amino acids long. Trimming removed 3 bases from V and 2 bases from J; junction bases left unmatched: 7. The germline gives CDR1 LNHNV, CDR2 YYDKDF (reference sequence). The CDR3 DNA reads as TGTGCCACCAGCAGGGCCCCGGGAGGGGCCACAGATACGCAGTATTTT. Translating it yields CATSRAPGGATDTQYF.

The chain carries TRBV3-1 (or the pseudogene TRBV3-2) and TRBJ1-1; the D gene is possibly TRBD1 (5 bases). Germline V CDR1 and CDR2: LGHDT, YNNKEL (reference sequence). This CDR3 has 17 residues. V lost 1 base to trimming and J lost 3 bases, with 18 bases between them. As DNA, the CDR3 is TGTGCCAGCAGCCAAGGGGGGTCTATAGGGGTGGACACTGAAGCTTTCTTT. Translation gives CASSQGGSIGVDTEAFF.